A selection of T cell receptor beta chains follows, all from one sample in a study of shared clonotypes between healthy human individuals. Sequencing was performed with immunoSEQ multiplex PCR; in TCRdb, only in-frame clones are kept and a portion is missing. The table has about 1.1 million clones, 70% to 80% seen once. The sample comprised memory CD4+ T cells from PBMCs. These receptors were collected from a man aged 18-30 years in good health. Some clones in this sample may be carry-over from other donors' samples. Both conserved end residues are part of each CDR3. The D gene is left open where the match is weak. Part of the rows lack a size; the others show once, few, many or a class for expanded clones.

v_call	j_call	d_call	clone_size	cdr3_aa	cdr3_nt
TRBV28	TRBJ2-7	.	.	CASTWVGAREQYF	TGTGCCAGCACCTGGGTGGGGGCCCGGGAGCAGTACTTC
TRBV29-1	TRBJ2-3	.	.	CSVESPTLADTQYF	TGCAGCGTTGAATCCCCAACCCTGGCCGATACGCAGTATTTT
TRBV4-1	TRBJ2-5	TRBD1	.	CASSQPRQGSRETQYF	TGCGCCAGCAGCCAGCCGAGACAGGGGTCAAGGGAGACCCAGTACTTC
TRBV6-1	TRBJ2-2	TRBD2	few	CASSAQGGATF	TGTGCCAGCAGTGCTCAGGGAGGGGCAACTTTT
TRBV11-2	TRBJ2-7	TRBD1	.	CASSLRQGQYYEQYF	TGTGCCAGCAGCCTTCGACAGGGACAGTACTACGAGCAGTACTTC
TRBV4-1	TRBJ2-2	TRBD2	.	CASSQAAGPFTGELFF	TGCGCCAGCAGCCAGGCAGCGGGACCATTCACCGGGGAGCTGTTTTTT
TRBV5-1	TRBJ1-2	TRBD1	once	CASSPRTGGRGYTF	TGCGCCAGCAGCCCAAGGACAGGGGGCCGAGGCTACACCTTC
TRBV5-1	TRBJ2-1	.	.	CASSLGGNEQFF	TGCGCCAGCAGCTTGGGGGGGAATGAGCAGTTCTTC
TRBV29-1	TRBJ2-1	TRBD1	.	CSAETGAYNEQFF	TGCAGCGCCGAAACAGGGGCCTACAATGAGCAGTTCTTC
TRBV28	TRBJ1-2	TRBD1	.	CASSTDQGVGGYTF	TGTGCCAGCAGCACCGACCAGGGGGTCGGTGGCTACACCTTC
TRBV28	TRBJ1-1	TRBD1	.	CASSRRGRNTEAFF	TGTGCCAGCAGCAGGAGGGGGCGGAACACTGAAGCTTTCTTT
TRBV9	TRBJ2-5	TRBD2	.	CASSTGTRQETQYF	TGTGCCAGCAGCACCGGGACTAGACAAGAGACCCAGTACTTC
TRBV7-3	TRBJ1-1	.	.	CASSLATGQGQAFF	TGTGCCAGCAGCTTAGCCACAGGGCAAGGGCAAGCTTTCTTT
TRBV29-1	TRBJ1-1	.	few	CSVDGGYGTEAFF	TGCAGCGTTGATGGAGGTTACGGAACTGAAGCTTTCTTT
TRBV7-2	TRBJ2-1	.	.	CASSLGTGIYNEQFF	TGTGCCAGCAGCTTAGGGACCGGGATCTACAATGAGCAGTTCTTC
TRBV19	TRBJ2-2	.	many	CASDSGWGTGELFF	TGTGCCAGCGACTCCGGGTGGGGTACCGGGGAGCTGTTTTTT
TRBV5-1	TRBJ2-1	TRBD1	.	CASRRQGKDEQFF	TGCGCCAGCAGGAGACAGGGGAAGGATGAGCAGTTCTTC